A single sample is the source of the 29 T cell receptor beta chains below, sequenced in a study of blood T cell repertoires in COVID-19 (dated by TCRdb to 2020 to 2021). Library construction relied on the immunoSEQ multiplex PCR assay. TCRdb mirrors the immuneACCESS table, restricted to in-frame sequences. Some clones are absent from its copies; in checked studies, under half trace to an unresolved V gene, and the reason for the others is unknown. This sample has around 140,000 clones in its table, and 75% to 90% of those were observed once. More than 15% of the sample is taken by the ten largest. The sample comprised peripheral blood. All receptors come from a man aged 50-60 years with active or convalescent COVID-19.

The CDR3 nucleotides read TGTGCCACCAGCAGTTCCGCAGCGGGTTCCCCAATCCCCTACGAGCAGTACTTC. This encodes CATSSSAAGSPIPYEQYF. The chain couples TRBV15 to TRBJ2-7; tentatively, D is TRBD2 (6 bases). This CDR3 contains 18 residues. Per the germline V gene, CDR1 is LNHNV and CDR2 is YYDKDF (reference sequence). Trimming removed 3 bases from V and 2 bases from J, with 23 bases in between.

The chain employs TRBV21-1 and TRBJ2-7; TRBD1, as called in the table, went unchecked against the DNA. TRBV21-1 is marked as a pseudogene. The CDR3 consists of 16 residues. In nucleotides, the CDR3 is TGTGCCAACAGCATACCCGGGACAGGGGATTCCTACGAGCAGTACTTC. Translated, it gives CANSIPGTGDSYEQYF.

This sequence joins TRBV18 and TRBJ1-5; 8 bases are shared with TRBD1. V lost 5 bases, J lost 2 bases, and 2 bases stayed unmatched. The germline gives CDR1 KGHSH, CDR2 LQKENI. The CDR3 covers 14 residues. The CDR3 DNA reads TGTGCCAGCTCAGTACAGGGGGGCAATCAGCCCCAGCATTTT. This codes for CASSVQGGNQPQHF.

The chain couples TRBV4-1 to TRBJ2-7, with a weak D call TRBD2 (7 bases). The CDR3 is made up of 16 amino acids. V shed 0 bases and J shed 1 base, with 13 bases lying between them. CDR1 is MGHRA and CDR2 is YSYEKL in the germline V gene. The CDR3 DNA follows: TGCGCCAGCAGCCAAGATCGGGGGGCGAGGTCCTACGAGCAGTACTTC. Protein: CASSQDRGARSYEQYF.

Comment on this clone: This sample also contains other DNA sequences that code for the same CDR3. The chain uses TRBV7-2 and TRBJ2-7, with TRBD1 matching 10 bases. This CDR3 spans 14 amino acids. Germline V gives CDR1 SGHTA, CDR2 FQGNSA. Trimming cost V 4 bases and J 2 bases; bases outside gene matches: 2. The CDR3 is CASSSDRGPYEQYF. The CDR3 nucleotides are TGTGCCAGCAGCTCCGACAGGGGGCCCTACGAGCAGTACTTC.

In DNA, the CDR3 is TGTGCCAGCAGTGCCCCCAATCGGGGGGCCACCGGGGAGCTGTTTTTT. Its translation is CASSAPNRGATGELFF. The chain combines TRBV6-1 with TRBJ2-2; a possible D gene is TRBD2 (7 bases). Germline assignment: CDR1 MNHNS and CDR2 SASEGT. The germline V and J ends were trimmed by 4 bases and 4 bases, with 16 bases remaining between them. The CDR3 length is 16 residues.

This chain uses TRBV19 with TRBJ2-2; 8 bases align to TRBD2. The V gene end was trimmed by 5 bases and the J gene end by 8 bases; junction bases not matched to a gene: 7. This CDR3 region has 14 residues. Germline V lookup: CDR1 LNHDA, CDR2 SQIVND (reference sequence). The CDR3 DNA reads TGTGCCAGTAGTGGGGGGACTAGGAGTGGGGAGCTGTTTTTT. Protein product: CASSGGTRSGELFF.

The gene calls are TRBV19 and TRBJ1-1, with TRBD1 matching 10 bases. Germline CDR1 LNHDA, CDR2 SQIVND (reference sequence). The CDR3 spans 16 residues. After removal of 7 bases from V and 5 bases from J, the junction contained 13 bases not matched to a gene. The DNA for the CDR3 is TGTGCCAGTAAGAGGCTACCGGGACAGGGGAGAACTGAAGCTTTCTTT. It specifies CASKRLPGQGRTEAFF.

This clone has more than one count but fewer than ten. The chain uses TRBV11-2 and TRBJ2-5, with TRBD1 identical over 9 bases. The CDR3 runs to 15 residues. Germline V lookup: CDR1 SGHAT, CDR2 FQNNGV. V was clipped by 5 bases and J by 5 bases; unmatched bases: 9. The CDR3 region is CASSPYRGLGETQYF. CDR3 bases: TGTGCCAGCAGCCCTTACAGGGGGCTTGGCGAGACCCAGTACTTC.

This clone appeared once. The J gene is TRBJ2-1, the V gene TRBV5-4; TRBD1 matches at 8 bases. The CDR3 contains 14 residues. Germline CDR1 is SGHNT and CDR2 is YYREEE (reference sequence). J gave up 7 bases and V 2 bases, and 5 bases lay outside the gene matches. CDR3 DNA: TGTGCCAGCAGCTTTGGACAGGGAAGGAATGAGCAGTTCTTC. Protein sequence: CASSFGQGRNEQFF.

This chain joins TRBV11-2 and TRBJ2-7; possibly TRBD2 for D (5 bases). The CDR3 covers 15 residues. Trimming pared 4 bases from V and 0 bases from J, leaving 13 bases between. Germline CDR1 SGHAT, CDR2 FQNNGV. The CDR3 protein is CASSYGREPSYEQYF. For the CDR3, the DNA is TGTGCCAGCAGCTACGGCCGGGAACCCTCCTACGAGCAGTACTTC.

The chain joins TRBV7-8 to TRBJ2-1; weak D call: TRBD1 (6 bases). There are 16 residues in the CDR3. Germline lookup yields CDR1 SGHVS and CDR2 FQNEAQ. V lost 2 bases, J lost 8 bases, and 19 bases lay in between. CDR3 sequence (DNA): TGTGCCAGCAGCTTAACGGACAGAGGGACAAGGGATGAGCAGTTCTTC. Protein: CASSLTDRGTRDEQFF.

This chain connects TRBV28 to TRBJ2-7, with 7 bases matching TRBD2. The germline gives CDR1 MDHEN, CDR2 SYDVKM. Trimming removed 3 bases from V and 1 base from J; junction bases left unmatched: 6. The CDR3 sequence is 15 residues long. The CDR3 loop reads CASSFSPGGSYEQYF. CDR3 DNA sequence: TGTGCCAGCAGTTTCAGCCCGGGGGGTTCCTACGAGCAGTACTTC. Full variable domain (outside the CDR3, taken from reference TRBV28 and TRBJ2-7): DVKVTQSSRYLVKRTGEKVFLECVQDMDHENMFWYRQDPGLGLRLIYFSYDVKMKEKGDIPEGYSVSREKKERFSLILESASTNQTSMYLCASSFSPGGSYEQYFGPGTRLTVT.

This chain joins TRBV19 and TRBJ2-3; tentatively, D is TRBD2 (6 bases). The V end lost 2 bases, the J end lost 4 bases, and 10 bases lay between the germline ends. The germline V gene has CDR1 LNHDA and CDR2 SQIVND (reference sequence). CDR3 size: 14 residues. CDR3 sequence reads: CASSIRRGSDTQYF. CDR3 in DNA: TGTGCCAGTAGTATAAGGCGGGGTTCAGATACGCAGTATTTT.

The chain uses TRBV6-5 and TRBJ2-5, with 8 positions matching TRBD2. Unmatched junction bases numbered 4, after V lost 6 bases and J lost 7 bases. The CDR3 spans 12 residues. The germline gives CDR1 MNHEY, CDR2 SVGAGI. The CDR3 DNA sequence: TGTGCCAGCAGGGCCGGGACTAGGACCCAGTACTTC. Its translation: CASRAGTRTQYF.

V is TRBV7-6 and J is TRBJ1-2, with D unresolved. The germline V gene has CDR1 SGHVS and CDR2 FNYEAQ. The CDR3 contains 15 residues. V was pared by 3 bases and J by 8 bases, with 19 bases between. The CDR3 DNA is TGTGCCAGCAGCTTGGGCGCGTCAGTGGTAGAAGGCTACACCTTC. It yields the protein CASSLGASVVEGYTF. The variable domain in full, completed from reference TRBV7-6 and TRBJ1-2, reads GAGVSQSPRYKVTKRGQDVALRCDPISGHVSLYWYRQALGQGPEFLTYFNYEAQQDKSGLPNDRFSAERPEGSISTLTIQRTEQRDSAMYRCASSLGASVVEGYTFGSGTRLTVV.

The J gene is TRBJ2-1, the V gene TRBV7-6; D is unresolved. The germline CDR1 and CDR2 sequences are SGHVS and FNYEAQ. The CDR3 extends over 14 amino acids. V lost 5 bases and J 5 bases, leaving 13 bases between the germline ends. The CDR3 region has the DNA TGTGCCAGCAGCCCAAGACTGGATAACAATGAGCAGTTCTTC. Translating gives CASSPRLDNNEQFF.

The V gene is TRBV4-1, the J gene TRBJ2-7, with D possibly matching TRBD2 (7 bases). The CDR3 has 16 amino acids. The germline V and J ends were trimmed by 4 bases and 4 bases, with 20 bases remaining between them. The germline CDR1 and CDR2 sequences are MGHRA and YSYEKL. The CDR3 DNA reads TGCGCCAGCAGCCCGATTCCCGCGGGGGCAGGGTACGAGCAGTACTTC. It is translated as CASSPIPAGAGYEQYF.

J is TRBJ2-3 and V is TRBV30; D is possibly TRBD2 (7 bases). V was pared by 0 bases and J by 4 bases, with 17 bases between. The length of the CDR3 is 16 residues. Germline V gives CDR1 GTSNPN, CDR2 SVGIG (reference sequence). CDR3 region: CAWSVQSRGAADTQYF. In DNA form, the CDR3 reads TGTGCCTGGAGTGTACAAAGTCGGGGGGCTGCAGATACGCAGTATTTT.

The chain recombines TRBV29-1 with TRBJ1-1, with D unclear. V was cut by 0 bases and J by 10 bases, with 12 bases left in between. Germline values: CDR1 SQVTM, CDR2 ANQGSEA. The CDR3 is 12 amino acids. The CDR3 region is CSVEDLARGAFF. For the CDR3, the DNA is TGCAGCGTTGAAGATCTGGCACGGGGAGCTTTCTTT.

This sequence joins TRBV7-8 and TRBJ2-5; 8 nucleotides agree with TRBD2. The J segment lost 0 bases and the V segment lost 1 base, leaving 1 base of the junction unmatched. This CDR3 has 15 residues. Looked up from germline, CDR1 is SGHVS and CDR2 is FQNEAQ. DNA for the CDR3: TGTGCCAGCAGCTTAGGGCGGGAGGACCAAGAGACCCAGTACTTC. Translated: CASSLGREDQETQYF.

The chain employs TRBV11-2 and TRBJ1-6; D uncertain. V was pared by 0 bases and J by 8 bases, with 8 bases between. In germline, CDR1 is SGHAT, CDR2 FQNNGV. The CDR3 sequence is 14 residues long. CDR3 region: CASSLDWEDSPLHF. Written as DNA, the CDR3 is TGTGCCAGCAGCTTAGATTGGGAGGATTCACCCCTCCACTTT.

This chain joins TRBV3-1 (or the pseudogene TRBV3-2) and TRBJ2-3; TRBD2 aligns across 11 bases. The CDR3 is 14 amino acids. The V gene's germline CDR1 is LGHDT and CDR2 YNNKEL (reference sequence). V gave up 5 bases and J gave up 5 bases; unmatched junction bases: 3. The DNA of the CDR3 is TGTGCCAGCAGCTCTAGCGGGGGGTTAGATACGCAGTATTTT. This encodes CASSSSGGLDTQYF.

CDR3 region: CASTPQGQGFTEAFF. CDR3 nucleotide sequence: TGTGCCAGCACGCCTCAGGGACAGGGGTTCACTGAAGCTTTCTTT. This sequence joins TRBV19 and TRBJ1-1; 10 nucleotides agree with TRBD1. Per the germline V gene, CDR1 is LNHDA and CDR2 is SQIVND (reference sequence). The V gene end was trimmed by 9 bases and the J gene end by 4 bases; junction bases not matched to a gene: 11. The CDR3 is made up of 15 amino acids.

This chain connects TRBV10-1 to TRBJ1-1, with unresolved D. The germline V and J ends were trimmed by 3 bases and 0 bases, with 8 bases remaining between them. There are 14 residues in the CDR3. Germline V gives CDR1 WNHNN, CDR2 SYGVQD (reference sequence). CDR3 residues: CASSDDFMNTEAFF. The DNA for the CDR3 is TGCGCCAGCAGTGACGACTTCATGAACACTGAAGCTTTCTTT.

V usage is TRBV20-1 and J usage is TRBJ1-5; D not certain. V shed 3 bases and J shed 1 base, with 13 bases lying between them. Germline values: CDR1 DFQATT, CDR2 SNEGSKA (reference sequence). This CDR3 spans 15 amino acids. CDR3 region: CSASRGEGSNQPQHF. In DNA form, the CDR3 reads TGCAGTGCTAGTCGCGGGGAAGGGAGCAATCAGCCCCAGCATTTT.

The V gene is TRBV7-8, the J gene TRBJ1-5, with 7 bases matching TRBD1. V was pared by 6 bases and J by 3 bases, with 5 bases of the junction left unmatched. The CDR3 is made up of 14 amino acids. Germline V gene lookup returns CDR1 SGHVS and CDR2 FQNEAQ. The chain's CDR3 is CASSKTGFNQPQHF. The CDR3 nucleotides are TGTGCCAGCAGTAAGACAGGGTTCAATCAGCCCCAGCATTTT.

CDR3 in amino acids: CASSYAERAVNQPQHF. The CDR3 DNA follows: TGTGCCAGCAGTTACGCCGAGAGGGCAGTCAATCAGCCCCAGCATTTT. The chain carries TRBV6-2 or TRBV6-3 and TRBJ1-5; D is uncertain. Germline-derived CDR1 and CDR2 are MNHEY and SVGEGT. V lost 2 bases to trimming and J lost 3 bases, with 14 bases between them. The CDR3 is made up of 16 amino acids.

The V gene is TRBV15, the J gene TRBJ2-1; D unresolved. Germline V gene sequence: CDR1 LNHNV, CDR2 YYDKDF (reference sequence). The length of the CDR3 is 11 residues. Between the trimmed V and J ends, which lost 1 base and 9 bases, there was a span of 4 bases. Written as DNA, the CDR3 is TGTGCCACCAGCAGAGTGAGTGAGCAGTTCTTC. Amino acid sequence: CATSRVSEQFF.